Following are 5 T cell receptor beta chains from one sample sequenced in a study of neurological immune-mediated disorders. Via MiXCR, TCRdb re-called the 5' RACE reads, giving one row per CDR3 protein. Among more than 70,000 distinct CDR3 sequences, more than 15% were seen once, and the ten largest hold 15%. The sequencing sample was made of PBMCs. The receptors were gathered from a woman aged 40 to 50 in good health.

This clonotype was seen repeatedly, ten times or more. V usage is TRBV5-1 and J usage is TRBJ2-3, with D perhaps matching TRBD1 or TRBD2 (5 bases each). This CDR3 contains 13 residues. Germline lookup yields CDR1 SGHRS and CDR2 YFSETQ. Trimming took 0 bases from V and 11 from J, leaving 13 bases between them. In nucleotides, the CDR3 is TGCGCCAGCAGCTTGGCCGCAACAGGAGGGCAGTATTTT. It translates to CASSLAATGGQYF.

This clonotype was seen a few times. The V call is TRBV7-9, the J call TRBJ1-2; possibly TRBD1 for D (6 bases). V was pared by 7 bases and J by 4 bases, with 22 bases between. This CDR3 spans 16 amino acids. In germline, CDR1 is SEHNR, CDR2 FQNEAQ (reference sequence). In DNA form, the CDR3 reads TGTGCCAGCACCGAAGACGGGGACACCTTCCGCTATGGCTACACCTTC. It yields the protein CASTEDGDTFRYGYTF.

Ten or more counts support this clonotype. The chain carries TRBV6-2 or TRBV6-3 and TRBJ2-5; 8 nucleotides agree with TRBD1. This CDR3 spans 12 amino acids. Germline CDR1 reads MNHEY; CDR2 reads SVGEGT. V lost 5 bases and J lost 9; bases outside the gene matches: 5. CDR3 in DNA: TGTGCCAGCAGTCCGCTACAGGGGGCCCAGTACTTC. Translated: CASSPLQGAQYF.

This clonotype has a count of ten or more. The chain combines TRBV4-1 with TRBJ2-5; 7 bases align to TRBD2. The V and J ends lost 4 bases and 0 bases, in that order; junction bases with no gene match: 5. The germline gives CDR1 MGHRA, CDR2 YSYEKL. This CDR3 has 15 residues. CDR3 residues: CASSRQLANQETQYF. The DNA for the CDR3 is TGCGCCAGCAGCCGTCAACTAGCGAACCAAGAGACCCAGTACTTC.

This clonotype has just a few counts. A much larger clone is a single base away; this may be a read error. This rearrangement joins TRBV7-2 to TRBJ2-1; D is undetermined. CDR1 and CDR2 (germline): SGHTA, FQGNSA. This CDR3 has 15 amino acids. V was pared by 5 bases and J by 3 bases, with 14 bases between. The CDR3 region is CASSDGWGYYNEQFF. The CDR3 DNA follows: TGTGCCAGCAGCGACGGGTGGGGATACTACAATGAGCAGTTCTTC.